A selection of T cell receptor beta chains follows, all from one sample in a study of cytomegalovirus exposure and HLA in healthy donors. Assay: immunoSEQ multiplex PCR; the TCRdb copy retains only in-frame clones and omits some. The sample lists 130,000 to 150,000 clones; roughly 87% were seen once. Sequencing used PBMCs. These receptors came from a man aged 18 to 29 in good health and CMV-seropositive. Each CDR3 is given with its conserved first and last residue. D genes are given only for firm matches. Only part of the rows carry a size: once, few, many, or a class if the clone is expanded.

>TRBV19|-|TRBJ2-7|TRBD2
TGTGCCAGTCAAACTAGCGGGAGGGGAACCTACGAGCAGTACTTC
CASQTSGRGTYEQYF
>TRBV28|once|TRBJ2-5|TRBD2
TGTGCCAGCAGTTTGGGAGGGCAAGAGACCCAGTACTTC
CASSLGGQETQYF
>TRBV18|once|TRBJ1-5|-
TGTGCCAGCTCACCGAGGGTGGAGCGCAATCAGCCCCAGCATTTT
CASSPRVERNQPQHF
>TRBV5-6|-|TRBJ2-1|-
TGTGCCAGCAAAAACACGGAAGGAGGTGAGCAGTTCTTC
CASKNTEGGEQFF
>TRBV23-1|-|TRBJ2-5|TRBD1
TGCGCCAGCAGACCCGACAGGGGGCATGAAGAGACCCAGTACTTC
CASRPDRGHEETQYF
>TRBV5-6|-|TRBJ1-5|-
TGTGCCAGCAGCCTGCAGGGGACATGGGGATATCAGCCCCAGCATTTT
CASSLQGTWGYQPQHF
>TRBV2|-|TRBJ2-3|TRBD1
TGTGCCAGCAGTGACGACAGGGATAGGGATACGCAGTATTTT
CASSDDRDRDTQYF
>TRBV5-5|-|TRBJ1-2|-
TGTGCCAGCAGCCTGGCCGACATCGCCTATGGCTACACCTTC
CASSLADIAYGYTF
>TRBV25-1|once|TRBJ2-5|-
TGTGCCAGCAGTGACCCTATTGGGGCAGGGCACGAGACCCAGTACTTC
CASSDPIGAGHETQYF
>TRBV7-2|-|TRBJ2-5|TRBD2
TGTGCCAGCAGCCCCCCAGGACTAGCGGGAGGAGTGAGGGAGACCCAGTACTTC
CASSPPGLAGGVRETQYF
>TRBV28|-|TRBJ2-7|TRBD2
TGTGCCAGCGGTAGCGGGGGACAGTACTACGAGCAGTACTTC
CASGSGGQYYEQYF
>TRBV30|-|TRBJ1-1|-
TGTGCCTGGAGTGTACGGGGAACCGGGACTGAAGCTTTCTTT
CAWSVRGTGTEAFF
>TRBV6-5|-|TRBJ1-3|-
TGTGCCAGCAGTGAAGTGAAGTGGCCAAACACCATATATTTT
CASSEVKWPNTIYF
>TRBV9|-|TRBJ2-3|-
TGTGCCAGCAGCGATGGGCCAGGGCCGCAGTATTTT
CASSDGPGPQYF
>TRBV19|once|TRBJ1-1|-
TGTGCCAGTAGTTGGTACTCGGGGACTGAAGCTTTCTTT
CASSWYSGTEAFF
>TRBV6-1|-|TRBJ1-5|TRBD1
TGTGCCAGCAGGCTAATAGGGGGCCAACAGCCCCAGCATTTT
CASRLIGGQQPQHF
>TRBV4-1|-|TRBJ2-5|TRBD1
TGCGCCAGCAGCCAAGTGACAGGGGCAGAGACCCAGTACTTC
CASSQVTGAETQYF
>TRBV5-1|-|TRBJ1-2|-
TGCGCCAGCAGCCGGGGGTCTACCGAGGGCTACACCTTC
CASSRGSTEGYTF
>TRBV19|-|TRBJ1-3|-
TGTGCCAGTAGTAGGGCAGGAGGAAACACCATATATTTT
CASSRAGGNTIYF
>TRBV5-6|-|TRBJ2-3|TRBD2
TGTGCCAGCAGCTTGAAAGTAGCGGGGGGAACAGATACGCAGTATTTT
CASSLKVAGGTDTQYF
>TRBV7-9|-|TRBJ2-2|-
TGTGCCAGCAGCTTCTCCGGAGGGAAGGGTACCGGGGAGCTGTTTTTT
CASSFSGGKGTGELFF
>TRBV5-1|once|TRBJ1-4|TRBD1
TGCGCCAGCAGCCCCGGACAGGGGGAAAAACTGTTTTTT
CASSPGQGEKLFF
>TRBV2|-|TRBJ1-5|-
TGTGCCAGCAGGGGGGGAAGCAATCAGCCCCAGCATTTT
CASRGGSNQPQHF
>TRBV5-8|once|TRBJ2-5|TRBD1
TGTGCCAGCAGTTTGGGACAGGTGGAGTACTTC
CASSLGQVEYF
>TRBV4-1|-|TRBJ2-2|-
TGCGCCAGCAGCCAAGGCGGTACATACACCGGGGAGCTGTTTTTT
CASSQGGTYTGELFF
>TRBV13|-|TRBJ1-3|TRBD1
TGTGCCAGCAGCCCTCCCGGGACAGGCTCTGGAAACACCATATATTTT
CASSPPGTGSGNTIYF
>TRBV5-6|-|TRBJ1-2|-
TGTGCCAGCAGCTTGGGACAGCTTGATGGCTACACCTTC
CASSLGQLDGYTF
>TRBV6-6|-|TRBJ2-5|-
TGTGCCAGCAGCGGAGGGTTTGAGACCCAGTACTTC
CASSGGFETQYF
>TRBV7-8|once|TRBJ2-3|TRBD2
TGTGCCAGCAGCTTCGGAGGACTAGCCACAGATACGCAGTATTTT
CASSFGGLATDTQYF
>TRBV6-6|-|TRBJ1-4|-
TGTGCCAGCAGTGTGCCTCCGGGACAAAGAAATGAAAAACTGTTTTTT
CASSVPPGQRNEKLFF
>TRBV5-1|-|TRBJ1-1|-
TGCGCCAGCAGCTTGGTAGATAAGAACACTGAAGCTTTCTTT
CASSLVDKNTEAFF
>TRBV5-6|-|TRBJ2-1|TRBD2
TGTGCCAGCAGCCTACTAGCGCCCACTGAGCAGTTCTTC
CASSLLAPTEQFF
>TRBV6-1|-|TRBJ1-2|-
TGTGCCAGCAGTGAAGCGCGAGTCCCTGGTGGCTACACCTTC
CASSEARVPGGYTF
>TRBV5-4|once|TRBJ2-1|TRBD2
TGTGCCAGCTTAATAGCGGGGGTAAGCGCGAATGAGCAGTTCTTC
CASLIAGVSANEQFF
>TRBV14|-|TRBJ2-5|-
TGTGCCAGCAGCCAGCTATCGGGGGAGACCCAGTACTTC
CASSQLSGETQYF
>TRBV30|once|TRBJ1-1|TRBD1
TGTGCCTGGGATGCTGACAGGGGGACTGAAGCTTTCTTT
CAWDADRGTEAFF
>TRBV6-5|-|TRBJ1-2|TRBD1
TGTGCCAGCACCCGGACAGGGAATGGCTACACCTTC
CASTRTGNGYTF
>TRBV10-3|few|TRBJ1-5|-
TGTGCCATCAGTGAGTGGACAGATCGGCCCCAGCATTTT
CAISEWTDRPQHF
>TRBV4-1|-|TRBJ1-2|TRBD1
TGCGCCAGCAGACCATATACCGACAGGGGGCATGGCTACACCTTC
CASRPYTDRGHGYTF
>TRBV30|-|TRBJ2-5|-
TGTGCCTGGAGTCGACAATCCCAAGAGACCCAGTACTTC
CAWSRQSQETQYF
>TRBV6-4|-|TRBJ2-2|TRBD2
TGTGCCACCGGGGGGGGCACCGGGGAGCTGTTTTTT
CATGGGTGELFF
>TRBV30|-|TRBJ1-2|TRBD1
TGTGCCTGGAGGACAGGGGATAACTATGGCTACACCTTC
CAWRTGDNYGYTF
>TRBV2|-|TRBJ1-5|-
TGTGCCAGCCAGGGTTGGGGCAATCAGCCCCAGCATTTT
CASQGWGNQPQHF
>TRBV27|-|TRBJ2-1|TRBD1
TGTGCCAGCAGCCTGGACAGGGGGTACCTCAATGAGCAGTTCTTC
CASSLDRGYLNEQFF
>TRBV6-5|-|TRBJ1-4|TRBD1
TGTGCCAGCAGCACCCACAGGGGTGAGAAACTGTTTTTT
CASSTHRGEKLFF
>TRBV9|-|TRBJ2-3|-
TGTGCCAGCAGCGTGGCAAATCGCCCGGGTACAGATACGCAGTATTTT
CASSVANRPGTDTQYF
>TRBV28|few|TRBJ1-3|-
TGTGCCACGGGCAGGGCCCACTCTGGAAACACCATATATTTT
CATGRAHSGNTIYF
>TRBV6-4|-|TRBJ1-1|-
TGTGCCAGCACTCCTTCCGGCGGCCAGGGGTCTGAAGCTTTCTTT
CASTPSGGQGSEAFF
>TRBV2|few|TRBJ2-7|-
TGTGCCAGCACCCCCGGAGGGGTAGAGCAGTACTTC
CASTPGGVEQYF
>TRBV13|-|TRBJ1-1|-
TGTGCCAGCAGCTTCAGGCGGGGGACTGAAGCTTTCTTT
CASSFRRGTEAFF